The 21 T cell receptor beta chains in this list originate from one sample, sequenced in a study of beta chain features in type 1 diabetes. Study-wide points: Researchers report that Type 1 diabetes patients had moderately but significantly shorter TCRB CDR3s across all four CD4+ subsets.

Antigen specificity for these receptors is unknown. The sequenced template was cDNA made from the entire isolated RNA. Profiling relied on immunoSEQ multiplex PCR, and the TCRdb table lists in-frame clones only, not all of them. The sample comprises 330,000 or so clones, about 12% of which are singletons, and approximately 0.01% rests with the top ten. What was sequenced was naive CD4+ T cells from blood. These receptors were collected from a woman aged 18-35 years with type 1 diabetes.

This clone was counted a few times. The V gene is TRBV25-1, the J gene TRBJ1-5; maybe TRBD1 (5 bases). V lost 1 base to trimming and J lost 3 bases, with 10 bases between them. Germline CDR1 reads MGHDK; CDR2 reads SYGVNS. The CDR3 loop spans 15 amino acids. The DNA of the CDR3 is TGTGCCAGCAGTGAATCCAGGGCGGACAATCAGCCCCAGCATTTT. Translating it yields CASSESRADNQPQHF.

This rearrangement joins TRBV5-4 to TRBJ2-5, with a weak D call TRBD2 (5 bases). The germline V gene has CDR1 SGHNT and CDR2 YYREEE (reference sequence). The CDR3 spans 13 residues. The V and J ends lost 5 bases and 1 base respectively, with 9 bases between them. The CDR3 sequence is CASRGGPQETQYF. The CDR3 DNA reads as TGTGCCAGCAGGGGCGGGCCCCAAGAGACCCAGTACTTC.

The chain carries TRBV9 and TRBJ1-6; the D gene is possibly TRBD1 (5 bases). The CDR3 is 14 amino acids. Trimming left V 4 bases short and J 8 bases short, with 13 bases between. The V gene's germline CDR1 is SGDLS and CDR2 YYNGEE. Written as DNA, the CDR3 is TGTGCCAGCAGCCCCCTCGTAGGGGATTCACCCCTCCACTTT. It translates to CASSPLVGDSPLHF.

The rearrangement joins TRBV5-1 to TRBJ1-2; D unresolved. The CDR3 is 12 residues long. With 4 bases removed from V and 6 bases from J, the gap between germline ends came to 10 bases. Germline assignment: CDR1 SGHRS and CDR2 YFSETQ. CDR3 in amino acids: CASSTTGNGYTF. CDR3 nucleotides: TGCGCCAGCAGCACGACGGGTAATGGCTACACCTTC.

This clone was seen only a few times. The chain carries TRBV2 and TRBJ1-2; D is uncertain. There are 13 residues in the CDR3. CDR1 and CDR2 (germline): SNHLY, FYNNEI. Trimming stripped 8 bases from V and 7 bases from J, with 17 bases between. DNA of the CDR3: TGTGCCAGCGCGAGCGGCACAGTCGGTGGCTACACCTTC. This translates into CASASGTVGGYTF.

This clone was counted between two and nine times. This chain connects TRBV29-1 to TRBJ1-4, with D perhaps TRBD1 (5 bases). Trimming removed 7 bases from V and 7 bases from J, with 16 bases in between. This CDR3 contains 13 residues. Germline CDR1 reads SQVTM; CDR2 reads ANQGSEA. The CDR3 nucleotides read TGCAGCGCCGTGGGGGGTAAAGGTGAAAAACTGTTTTTT. Translation: CSAVGGKGEKLFF.

This clone appeared a few times. This chain joins TRBV4-3 and TRBJ2-3; tentatively, D is TRBD2 (6 bases). Germline CDR1 and CDR2: LGHNA and YSLEER. The CDR3 loop spans 16 amino acids. Trimming removed 1 base at V and 5 bases at J, with 16 bases between. CDR3 nucleotide sequence: TGCGCCAGCAGCCAAGGGTATTCGCGGGGAGGAGATACGCAGTATTTT. It specifies CASSQGYSRGGDTQYF.

The CDR3 nucleotides are TGTGCCAGCAGCTTGGGGGGACAGGGCGAAGAGATTCAGTACTTC. This translates into CASSLGGQGEEIQYF. The chain links TRBV5-4 to TRBJ2-4; the match to TRBD1 covers 9 bases. Germline V gene lookup returns CDR1 SGHNT and CDR2 YYREEE (reference sequence). There are 15 residues in the CDR3. V was clipped by 0 bases and J by 10 bases; unmatched bases: 8.

The chain employs TRBV7-9 and TRBJ1-4; 7 nucleotides match TRBD1. Per germline, CDR1 SEHNR and CDR2 FQNEAQ (reference sequence). Trimming took 1 base from V and 3 from J; bases not matched to a gene: 8. This CDR3 has 17 residues. The CDR3 region is CASSLGRQGIANEKLFF. The DNA for the CDR3 is TGTGCCAGCAGCTTAGGCAGACAGGGAATAGCTAATGAAAAACTGTTTTTT.

This clone was observed a handful of times. The rearrangement joins TRBV13 to TRBJ2-5, with TRBD2 matching over 8 bases. CDR3 length: 14 residues. The germline V gene encodes CDR1 PRHDT and CDR2 FYEKMQ (reference sequence). Unmatched junction bases numbered 12, after V lost 8 bases and J lost 7 bases. CDR3 protein: CASRARGAKVTQYF. CDR3 coding DNA: TGTGCCAGCCGCGCGCGGGGGGCCAAGGTGACCCAGTACTTC.

In its sample, this clone was seen a few times. This rearrangement joins TRBV5-1 to TRBJ1-4; possible D gene TRBD1, 5 bases. Trimming shortened V by 0 bases and J by 4 bases, and 7 bases separated the two germline ends. Per the germline V gene, CDR1 is SGHRS and CDR2 is YFSETQ. The length of the CDR3 is 14 residues. The DNA of the CDR3 is TGCGCCAGCAGCTTGGGACAGAGTAATGAAAAACTGTTTTTT. Translating gives CASSLGQSNEKLFF.

This clone appeared a few times. The genes are TRBV18 and TRBJ2-5; D gene ambiguous. The V gene's germline CDR1 is KGHSH and CDR2 LQKENI. The CDR3 has 13 amino acids. With 3 bases removed from V and 1 base from J, the gap between germline ends came to 6 bases. CDR3 coding DNA: TGTGCCAGCTCACCGAACACCCAAGAGACCCAGTACTTC. Its translation is CASSPNTQETQYF.

The sample holds a few counts of this clone. The rearrangement joins TRBV19 to TRBJ2-7; TRBD1 matches at 8 bases. Looked up from germline, CDR1 is LNHDA and CDR2 is SQIVND (reference sequence). J was trimmed by 2 bases and V by 8 bases; bases with no gene match: 2. This CDR3 contains 12 residues. This CDR3 reads CASRDRTYEQYF. CDR3 nucleotide sequence: TGTGCCAGTCGGGACAGGACCTACGAGCAGTACTTC.

V gene TRBV4-3 combines with J gene TRBJ1-2, with D perhaps TRBD1 (5 bases). The germline gives CDR1 LGHNA, CDR2 YSLEER. Trimming stripped 3 bases from V and 6 bases from J, with 11 bases between. The CDR3 contains 13 residues. The CDR3 DNA is TGCGCCAGCAGCCAGAGCCAGGGTCATGGCTACACCTTC. Residues: CASSQSQGHGYTF.

This clone came up a few times. The chain links TRBV11-2 to TRBJ1-1; 7 nucleotides line up with TRBD1. CDR3 length: 11 residues. J gave up 11 bases and V 5 bases, and 5 bases lay outside the gene matches. Germline V gives CDR1 SGHAT, CDR2 FQNNGV. The CDR3 loop is CASSTGQDAFF. In DNA, the CDR3 is TGTGCCAGCAGCACAGGACAGGACGCTTTCTTT.

The chain employs TRBV7-6 and TRBJ1-2, with no clear D. V lost 5 bases to trimming and J lost 6 bases, with 13 bases between them. This CDR3 is 13 amino acids long. Per the germline V gene, CDR1 is SGHVS and CDR2 is FNYEAQ. The CDR3 DNA sequence: TGTGCCAGCAGCCCCCGTTCGGTACATGGCTACACCTTC. Translation: CASSPRSVHGYTF.

This clone was counted only a few times. The chain has TRBV4-1 and TRBJ2-5, with TRBD2 matching 10 bases. Germline V lookup: CDR1 MGHRA, CDR2 YSYEKL. V was clipped by 3 bases and J by 4 bases; unmatched bases: 5. This CDR3 has 15 residues. The CDR3 region is CASSHLGLARETQYF. For the CDR3, the DNA is TGCGCCAGCAGCCATCTGGGACTAGCGCGAGAGACCCAGTACTTC.

This clone has just a few counts. The CDR3 DNA reads TGCGCCAGCAGCCAAGGTCCCGGGACAGGGGACTATGGCTACACCTTC. Translating it yields CASSQGPGTGDYGYTF. The chain combines TRBV4-1 with TRBJ1-2; 10 bases fit TRBD1. The CDR3 has 16 residues. Germline trimming cut 1 base from V and 3 bases from J; bases unmatched to any gene: 5. Per germline, CDR1 MGHRA and CDR2 YSYEKL.

In this sample, this clone turned up a few times. J is TRBJ1-5 and V is TRBV18; 7 bases are shared with TRBD1. The ends lost 6 bases at V and 3 bases at J; junction bases unmatched: 8. Germline V gives CDR1 KGHSH, CDR2 LQKENI. The CDR3 has 15 amino acids. The CDR3 here is CASSHNRGDNQPQHF. CDR3 nucleotides: TGTGCCAGCTCTCACAACAGGGGCGACAATCAGCCCCAGCATTTT.

This clone was found a few times. The chain combines TRBV5-4 with TRBJ2-7; 12 bases fit TRBD2. The length of the CDR3 is 15 residues. The germline gives CDR1 SGHNT, CDR2 YYREEE (reference sequence). Trimming took 3 bases from V and 4 from J; bases not matched to a gene: 5. CDR3 loop: CASSSGTSGQYEQYF. DNA of the CDR3: TGTGCCAGCAGCTCGGGGACTAGCGGGCAATACGAGCAGTACTTC.

CDR3 in amino acids: CASRPGGGQETQYF. DNA of the CDR3: TGTGCCAGCAGACCCGGAGGCGGGCAAGAGACCCAGTACTTC. The chain carries TRBV7-2 and TRBJ2-5; the D gene is possibly TRBD2 (5 bases). Germline V gene sequence: CDR1 SGHTA, CDR2 FQGNSA. The CDR3 spans 14 residues. The V and J ends lost 6 bases and 2 bases respectively, with 13 bases between them. The entire variable domain, with the rest obtained from reference TRBV7-2 and TRBJ2-5, is as follows: GAGVSQSPSNKVTEKGKDVELRCDPISGHTALYWYRQSLGQGLEFLIYFQGNSAPDKSGLPSDRFSAERTGGSVSTLTIQRTQQEDSAVYLCASRPGGGQETQYFGPGTRLLVL.